These 5 T cell receptor beta chains originate from one sample sequenced in a study of beta chain features in type 1 diabetes. Study-level results: Within each of all four CD4+ subsets, Type 1 diabetes patients had TCRB CDR3s that were moderately but significantly shorter.

Antigens for these TCRs are unknown. What was sequenced were expressed TCRB transcripts, since all of the isolated RNA had been reverse transcribed. TCRdb's table, derived via immunoSEQ multiplex PCR, lists solely in-frame clones and lacks some. The sample consists of about 710,000 clones, about an eighth of them appearing once. Specimen: naive CD4+ T cells from blood. The source is a man aged 18 to 35 with type 1 diabetes.

This clone appeared a few times. V usage is TRBV7-2 and J usage is TRBJ2-7; unclear D gene. The CDR3 runs 14 residues. Germline CDR1 reads SGHTA; CDR2 reads FQGNSA. Trimming shortened V by 3 bases and J by 7 bases, and 16 bases separated the two germline ends. The CDR3 DNA is TGTGCCAGCAGCTTGTTGCGGCCCTACGGAGAGCAGTACTTC. As protein: CASSLLRPYGEQYF.

This clone has more than one count but fewer than ten. The chain uses TRBV2 and TRBJ2-3; D not certain. Germline V gene sequence: CDR1 SNHLY, CDR2 FYNNEI. Trimming pared 7 bases from V and 3 bases from J, leaving 11 bases between. The CDR3 totals 13 residues. CDR3 DNA sequence: TGTGCCAGCAAATTAGATTATACAGATACGCAGTATTTT. This translates into CASKLDYTDTQYF.

The chain employs TRBV4-2 and TRBJ2-5; D unresolved. Germline V CDR1 and CDR2: LGHNA, YNFKEQ. Trimming took 0 bases from V and 2 from J, leaving 7 bases between them. CDR3 size: 14 residues. The CDR3 loop is CASSQDASQETQYF. The CDR3 nucleotides read TGTGCCAGCAGCCAAGATGCCAGTCAAGAGACCCAGTACTTC.

This clone was recorded a few times. The V and J genes are TRBV2 and TRBJ2-1; D not resolved. The V gene lost 7 bases and the J gene lost 5 bases, with 15 bases spanning the gap. This CDR3 has 14 residues. Germline lookup yields CDR1 SNHLY and CDR2 FYNNEI. CDR3 nucleotides: TGTGCCAGCAAATGGCGGCAGGTAGACAATGAGCAGTTCTTC. Translating gives CASKWRQVDNEQFF.

This clone showed up just a few times. The same CDR3 also results from other DNA sequences found in this sample. The chain is built from TRBV9 and TRBJ1-1; no clear D. Germline loops: CDR1 SGDLS, CDR2 YYNGEE. V lost 0 bases and J lost 0, with 3 bases in between. The CDR3 sequence is 13 residues long. The CDR3 DNA reads as TGTGCCAGCAGCGTAGACCTGAACACTGAAGCTTTCTTT. Its protein is CASSVDLNTEAFF.